This T cell receptor beta chain was identified during a study of graft-versus-host responses after intestinal transplantation. This clone occurred a few times. General study findings and limits: Levels of circulating GvH clones at their peak were associated with early post-transplant HvG declines.

Responders (around 200,000, CFSE-labeled) met around 200,000 stimulators that were irradiated and violet-dye-labeled. After the reaction, the investigators sorted the proliferating CFSE-low CD3+CD4+ and CD3+CD8+ responders. Produced via immunoSEQ multiplex PCR; TCRdb's table is partial and in-frame only. The sample lists about 25,000 clones, almost 40% seen once, with 0.66% in the top ten. Material: alloreactive CD4+ T cells from a mixed lymphocyte reaction culture, obtained before intestinal transplant. As for subset: CFSE-low proliferating T cells sorted from approximately six-day pre-transplant mixed lymphocyte reaction (GvH or HvG direction). The receptor comes from a human patient who received an intestinal transplant.

DNA of the CDR3: TGTGCCAGCAGCGTCCGGGGGGCCAACGAGCAGTACTTC. As protein: CASSVRGANEQYF. This chain uses TRBV7-9 with TRBJ2-7, with D perhaps matching TRBD2 (7 bases). Germline loops: CDR1 SEHNR, CDR2 FQNEAQ (reference sequence). V was cut by 5 bases and J by 5 bases, with 13 bases left in between. The CDR3 spans 13 residues.